The 9 T cell receptor beta chains below were found in one sample sequenced in a study of blood T cells in healthy people across ages. With a J-beta primer mix and a sample-barcoded 5' primer, a second PCR ran about 6 to 11 cycles. MiXCR, run by TCRdb on the 5' RACE reads, gives a single entry per CDR3 protein. The data hold some 1.5 million distinct CDR3 sequences, with about 28% observed a single time. Sequenced sample: blood. The receptors derive from a woman aged 25 to 39 in good health.

As concerns this clonotype: Germline is not matched at one junction end, which may reflect a read error. The genes are TRBV29-1 and TRBJ2-2, with TRBD2 as a possible D gene (6 bases). CDR3 length equals 14 residues. Germline CDR1 is SQVTM and CDR2 is ANQGSEA. The CDR3, as DNA: TGCAGCGTCCCAGCCCCGGGACTTACTGGGGGGCTGTTTTTT. This translates into CSVPAPGLTGGLFF.

This clonotype was seen at least ten times. The chain is built from TRBV12-3 or TRBV12-4 and TRBJ1-2; D might be TRBD1 (6 bases). The CDR3 consists of 13 residues. Trimming stripped 7 bases from V and 6 bases from J, with 15 bases between. CDR3 bases: TGTGCCAGCACATTGGGGAGGGGGAATGGCTACACCTTC. Amino acid sequence: CASTLGRGNGYTF.

This clonotype was seen a handful of times. The chain links TRBV20-1 to TRBJ1-4; D uncertain. V dropped 5 bases and J dropped 0 bases, with 4 bases sitting between them. The CDR3 is made up of 12 amino acids. Looked up from germline, CDR1 is DFQATT and CDR2 is SNEGSKA (reference sequence). CDR3 in DNA: TGCAGTGCTCTTGCAACTAATGAAAAACTGTTTTTT. As protein: CSALATNEKLFF.

This clonotype was detected many times. This CDR3 reads CASSPGGQENYGYTF. Here the CDR3 DNA reads TGCGCCAGCAGCCCTGGGGGACAGGAGAACTATGGCTACACCTTC. The rearrangement links TRBV5-1 to TRBJ1-2; 8 bases are a match to TRBD1. V lost 4 bases and J lost 2; bases outside the gene matches: 7. The germline V gene has CDR1 SGHRS and CDR2 YFSETQ. The CDR3 covers 15 residues.

This clonotype was detected a few times. CDR3 coding DNA: TGCAGCGTTTACGGGACAGGGGCCCCAGATACGCAGTATTTT. Translated, it gives CSVYGTGAPDTQYF. The chain has TRBV29-1 and TRBJ2-3, with 10 bases fitting TRBD1. Trimming removed 5 bases from V and 4 bases from J; junction bases left unmatched: 6. Germline values: CDR1 SQVTM, CDR2 ANQGSEA. The CDR3 is made up of 14 amino acids.

The chain is built from TRBV7-2 and TRBJ2-1; maybe TRBD2 (5 bases). From germline, CDR1 is SGHTA and CDR2 FQGNSA. The CDR3 consists of 16 residues. The V end was cut by 5 bases, the J end by 3 bases, with 17 bases between. Here the CDR3 DNA reads TGTGCCAGCAGCGCGTGGACGGGGTTTCTCTACAATGAGCAGTTCTTC. Residues: CASSAWTGFLYNEQFF.

This clonotype was detected a few times. The chain employs TRBV6-5 and TRBJ2-7; TRBD1 aligns across 8 bases. Germline trimming cut 6 bases from V and 5 bases from J; bases unmatched to any gene: 12. The germline gives CDR1 MNHEY, CDR2 SVGAGI. The CDR3 loop spans 15 amino acids. The CDR3: CASSRGPRGHDEQYF. CDR3 sequence (DNA): TGTGCCAGCAGCAGAGGGCCCAGGGGGCACGACGAGCAGTACTTC.

The J gene is TRBJ2-4, the V gene TRBV15, with TRBD1 matching over 8 bases. Germline V gene lookup returns CDR1 LNHNV and CDR2 YYDKDF (reference sequence). The length of the CDR3 is 13 residues. The V and J ends lost 8 bases and 8 bases, in that order; junction bases with no gene match: 8. CDR3 region: CATRDRGVDIQYF. CDR3 nucleotides: TGTGCCACCCGTGACAGGGGAGTTGACATTCAGTACTTC.

V is TRBV7-9 and J is TRBJ2-5, with D unclear. CDR3 length: 14 residues. Germline loops: CDR1 SEHNR, CDR2 FQNEAQ (reference sequence). V was trimmed by 1 base and J by 5 bases, leaving 11 bases between them. The CDR3 bases are TGTGCCAGCAGCTTAGGGGTAGTTGGGGAGACCCAGTACTTC. Translated, it gives CASSLGVVGETQYF.